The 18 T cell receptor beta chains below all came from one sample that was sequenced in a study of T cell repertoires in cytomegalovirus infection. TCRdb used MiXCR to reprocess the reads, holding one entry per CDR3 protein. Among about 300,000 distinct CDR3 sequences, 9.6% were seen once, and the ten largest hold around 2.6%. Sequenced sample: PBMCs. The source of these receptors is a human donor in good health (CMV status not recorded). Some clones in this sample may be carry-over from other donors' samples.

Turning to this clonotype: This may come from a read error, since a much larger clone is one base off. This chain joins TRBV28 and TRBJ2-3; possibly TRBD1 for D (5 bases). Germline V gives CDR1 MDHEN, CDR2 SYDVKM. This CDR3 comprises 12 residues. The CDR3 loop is CGSSGAVDTQYF. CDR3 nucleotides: TGTGGCAGCAGTGGGGCAGTAGATACGCAGTATTTT.

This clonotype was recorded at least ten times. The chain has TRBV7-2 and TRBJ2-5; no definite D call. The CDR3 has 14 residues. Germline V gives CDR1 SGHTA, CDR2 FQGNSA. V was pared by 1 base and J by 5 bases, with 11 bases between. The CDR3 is CASSLEGFPETQYF. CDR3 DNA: TGTGCCAGCAGCTTAGAGGGCTTTCCCGAGACCCAGTACTTC.

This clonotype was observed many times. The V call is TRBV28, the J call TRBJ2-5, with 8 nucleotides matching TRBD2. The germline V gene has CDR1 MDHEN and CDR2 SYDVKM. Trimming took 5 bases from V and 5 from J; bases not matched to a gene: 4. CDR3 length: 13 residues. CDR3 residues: CASSGLAVETQYF. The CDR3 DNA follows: TGTGCCAGCAGTGGACTAGCTGTGGAGACCCAGTACTTC.

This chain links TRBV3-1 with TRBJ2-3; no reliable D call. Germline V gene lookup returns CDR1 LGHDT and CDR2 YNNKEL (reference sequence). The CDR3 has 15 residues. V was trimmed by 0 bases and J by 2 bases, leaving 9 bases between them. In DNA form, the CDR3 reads TGTGCCAGCAGCCAAGATCCTTTCCACACAGATACGCAGTATTTT. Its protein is CASSQDPFHTDTQYF.

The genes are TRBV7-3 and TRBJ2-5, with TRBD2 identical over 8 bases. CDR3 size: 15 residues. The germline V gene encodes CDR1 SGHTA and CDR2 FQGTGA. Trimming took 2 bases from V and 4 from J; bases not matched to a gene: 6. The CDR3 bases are TGTGCCAGCAGCTTACTCGGGGGGGCGGCAGAGACCCAGTACTTC. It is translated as CASSLLGGAAETQYF.

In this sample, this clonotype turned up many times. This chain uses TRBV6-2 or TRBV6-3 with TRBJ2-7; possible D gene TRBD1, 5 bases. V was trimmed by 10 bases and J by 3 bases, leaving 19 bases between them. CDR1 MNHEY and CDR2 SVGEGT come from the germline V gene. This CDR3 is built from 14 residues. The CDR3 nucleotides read TGTGCCACCTCCCCTGGGGCAGCTCACTACGAGCAGTACGTC. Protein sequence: CATSPGAAHYEQYV.

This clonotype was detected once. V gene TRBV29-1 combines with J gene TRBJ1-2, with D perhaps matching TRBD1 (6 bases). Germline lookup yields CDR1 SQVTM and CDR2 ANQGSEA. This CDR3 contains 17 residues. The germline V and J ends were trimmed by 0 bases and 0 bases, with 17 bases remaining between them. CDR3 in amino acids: CSVEDRTAGSSNYGYTF. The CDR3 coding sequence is TGCAGCGTTGAAGATCGGACAGCCGGATCCTCTAACTATGGCTACACCTTC.

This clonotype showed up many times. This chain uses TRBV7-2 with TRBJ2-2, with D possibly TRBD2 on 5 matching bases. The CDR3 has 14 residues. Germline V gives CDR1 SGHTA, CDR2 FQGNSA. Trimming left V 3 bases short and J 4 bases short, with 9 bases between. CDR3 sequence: CASSFTRSTGELFF. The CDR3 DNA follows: TGTGCCAGCAGCTTCACTAGGTCCACCGGGGAGCTGTTTTTT.

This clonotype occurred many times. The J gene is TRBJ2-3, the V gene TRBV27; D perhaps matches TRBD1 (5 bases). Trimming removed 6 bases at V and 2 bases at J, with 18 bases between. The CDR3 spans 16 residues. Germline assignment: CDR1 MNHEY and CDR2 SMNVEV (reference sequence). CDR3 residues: CASSLQRGYFTDTQYF. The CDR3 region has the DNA TGTGCCAGCAGCCTTCAAAGGGGATACTTCACAGATACGCAGTATTTT.

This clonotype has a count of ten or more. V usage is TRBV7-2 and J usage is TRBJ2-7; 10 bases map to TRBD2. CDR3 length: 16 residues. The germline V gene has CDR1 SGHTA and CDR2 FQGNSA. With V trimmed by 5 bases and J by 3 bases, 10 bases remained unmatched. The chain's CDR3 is CASSPGLALGDYEQYF. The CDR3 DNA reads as TGTGCCAGCAGCCCGGGACTAGCGCTGGGGGACTACGAGCAGTACTTC.

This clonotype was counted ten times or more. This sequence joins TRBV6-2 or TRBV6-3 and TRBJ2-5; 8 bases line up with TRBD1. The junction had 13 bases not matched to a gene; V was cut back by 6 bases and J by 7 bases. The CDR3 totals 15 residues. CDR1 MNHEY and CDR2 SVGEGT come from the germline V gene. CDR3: CASRTTEDREATQYF. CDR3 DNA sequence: TGTGCCAGCAGAACGACCGAGGACAGGGAAGCGACCCAGTACTTC.

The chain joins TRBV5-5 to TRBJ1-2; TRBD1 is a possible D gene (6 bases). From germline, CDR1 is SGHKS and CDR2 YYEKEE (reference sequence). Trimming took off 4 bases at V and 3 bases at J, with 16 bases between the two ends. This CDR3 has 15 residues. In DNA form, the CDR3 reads TGTGCCAGCAGCCTTCGACAGGCAGGTGACTATGGCTACACCTTC. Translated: CASSLRQAGDYGYTF.

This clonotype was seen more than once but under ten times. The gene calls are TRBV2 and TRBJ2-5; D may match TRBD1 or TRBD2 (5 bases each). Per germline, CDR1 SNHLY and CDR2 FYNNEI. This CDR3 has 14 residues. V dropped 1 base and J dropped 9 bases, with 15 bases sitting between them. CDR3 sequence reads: CASSEEGPARAQYF. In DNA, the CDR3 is TGTGCCAGCAGTGAAGAGGGACCCGCTAGGGCCCAGTACTTC. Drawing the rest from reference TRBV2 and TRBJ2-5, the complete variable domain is EPEVTQTPSHQVTQMGQEVILRCVPISNHLYFYWYRQILGQKVEFLVSFYNNEISEKSEIFDDQFSVERPDGSNFTLKIRSTKLEDSAMYFCASSEEGPARAQYFGPGTRLLVL.

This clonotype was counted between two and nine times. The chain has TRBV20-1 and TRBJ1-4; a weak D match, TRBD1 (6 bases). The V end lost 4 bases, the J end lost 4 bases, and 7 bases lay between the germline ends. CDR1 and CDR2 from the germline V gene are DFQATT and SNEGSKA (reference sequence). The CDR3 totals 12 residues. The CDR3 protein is CSATGDNEKLFF. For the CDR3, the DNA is TGCAGTGCTACAGGGGATAATGAAAAACTGTTTTTT.

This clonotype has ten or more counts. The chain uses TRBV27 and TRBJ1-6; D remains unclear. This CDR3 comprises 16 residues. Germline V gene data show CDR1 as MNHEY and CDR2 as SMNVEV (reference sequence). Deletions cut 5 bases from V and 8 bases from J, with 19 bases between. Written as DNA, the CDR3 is TGTGCCAGCAGTCTCCGGAGTAGGGTATGGGATTCACCCCTCCACTTT. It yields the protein CASSLRSRVWDSPLHF.

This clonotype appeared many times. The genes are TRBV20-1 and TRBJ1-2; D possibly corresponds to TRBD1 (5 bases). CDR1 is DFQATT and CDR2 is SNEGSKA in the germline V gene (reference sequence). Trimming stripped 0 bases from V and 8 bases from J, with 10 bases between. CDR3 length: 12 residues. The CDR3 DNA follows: TGCAGTGCTAGAGAAGGAGGGGAAGGCTACACCTTC. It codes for CSAREGGEGYTF.

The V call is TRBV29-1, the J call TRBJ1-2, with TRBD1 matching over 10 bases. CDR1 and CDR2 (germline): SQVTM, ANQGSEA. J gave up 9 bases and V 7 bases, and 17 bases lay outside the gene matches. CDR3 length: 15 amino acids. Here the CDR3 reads CSAPEASGTGASYTF. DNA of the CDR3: TGCAGCGCCCCAGAGGCGTCCGGGACAGGGGCTAGCTACACCTTC.

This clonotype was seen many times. CDR3 DNA: TGTGCCTCGGGATCAAATCAGCCCCAGCATTTT. It specifies CASGSNQPQHF. This chain joins TRBV7-9 and TRBJ1-5, with D hard to call. Germline lookup yields CDR1 SEHNR and CDR2 FQNEAQ (reference sequence). V lost 11 bases and J lost 4, with 9 bases in between. The CDR3 has 11 amino acids.